Listed here are 28 T cell receptor beta chains from one sample, sequenced in a study of OX40 agonist ivuxolimab in advanced cancers. Produced via immunoSEQ multiplex PCR; TCRdb's table is partial and in-frame only. The table shows tens of thousands of clones, with 91% occurring only once. Specimen: CD4+ or CD8+ T cells sorted from blood, collected in a trial of the OX40 agonist ivuxolimab. The receptors here all came from an adult with an advanced solid tumor such as melanoma, head and neck, liver or kidney cancer.

The V call is TRBV9, the J call TRBJ2-3; 7 nucleotides line up with TRBD1. This CDR3 region has 16 residues. In germline, CDR1 is SGDLS, CDR2 YYNGEE. The junction had 12 bases not matched to a gene; V was cut back by 3 bases and J by 5 bases. CDR3 bases: TGTGCCAGCAGCGCCCTGGGACAGACCAGCCAAGATACGCAGTATTTT. It codes for CASSALGQTSQDTQYF.

The V call is TRBV29-1, the J call TRBJ2-7; TRBD1 might be the D (6 bases). CDR1 is SQVTM and CDR2 is ANQGSEA in the germline V gene. The CDR3 consists of 12 residues. V shed 4 bases and J shed 2 bases, with 9 bases lying between them. This CDR3 reads CSVGTGTYEQYF. The CDR3 DNA reads as TGCAGCGTTGGAACAGGGACCTACGAGCAGTACTTC.

The genes are TRBV7-9 and TRBJ2-7, with D perhaps matching TRBD1 (5 bases). With 3 bases removed from V and 0 bases from J, the gap between germline ends came to 12 bases. In germline, CDR1 is SEHNR, CDR2 FQNEAQ (reference sequence). The CDR3 covers 15 residues. In DNA, the CDR3 is TGTGCCAGCAGCTTTCTGACAGCGAGCTCCTACGAGCAGTACTTC. It encodes CASSFLTASSYEQYF. The full variable domain, completed using reference TRBV7-9 and TRBJ2-7, is DTGVSQNPRHKITKRGQNVTFRCDPISEHNRLYWYRQTLGQGPEFLTYFQNEAQLEKSRLLSDRFSAERPKGSFSTLEIQRTEQGDSAMYLCASSFLTASSYEQYFGPGTRLTVT.

CDR3 in amino acids: CASSASGAISYEQYF. DNA of the CDR3: TGTGCCAGTAGTGCTAGCGGGGCGATCTCCTACGAGCAGTACTTC. V is TRBV19 and J is TRBJ2-7, with 9 bases matching TRBD2. The trim removed 5 bases at V and 0 bases at J, leaving 5 bases unmatched. Germline V gene data show CDR1 as LNHDA and CDR2 as SQIVND (reference sequence). CDR3 size: 15 residues.

The CDR3 coding sequence is TGTGCCAGCAGCTATGGACTAGCGGGGTTCTCCTACAATGAGCAGTTCTTC. Its protein product is CASSYGLAGFSYNEQFF. V and J are TRBV11-2 and TRBJ2-1, with 12 bases identical to TRBD2. The ends lost 4 bases at V and 0 bases at J; junction bases unmatched: 4. Germline-derived CDR1 and CDR2 are SGHAT and FQNNGV. The CDR3 is 17 residues long.

The V gene is TRBV19, the J gene TRBJ2-1, with 9 bases matching TRBD2. The CDR3 runs to 16 residues. V dropped 4 bases and J dropped 8; count of bases not matched to a gene: 12. Germline CDR1 and CDR2: LNHDA and SQIVND (reference sequence). In DNA, the CDR3 is TGTGCCAGTAGTACCTCCGCCGGACTAGCGTCCCATGAGCAGTTCTTC. Amino acid sequence: CASSTSAGLASHEQFF.

This rearrangement joins TRBV2 to TRBJ2-7; D not resolved. Trimming shortened V by 4 bases and J by 6 bases, and 7 bases separated the two germline ends. CDR3 length: 11 residues. Germline V gene lookup returns CDR1 SNHLY and CDR2 FYNNEI. Here the CDR3 reads CASSGQGEQYF. Written as DNA, the CDR3 is TGTGCCAGCAGTGGTCAAGGCGAGCAGTACTTC.

The V gene is TRBV6-5, the J gene TRBJ2-2; 7 bases are a match to TRBD1. V was pared by 2 bases and J by 2 bases, with 5 bases of the junction left unmatched. This CDR3 region has 16 residues. Germline CDR1 MNHEY, CDR2 SVGAGI. The CDR3 sequence: CASSYLDRANTGELFF. The CDR3 coding sequence is TGTGCCAGCAGTTACCTAGACAGGGCTAACACCGGGGAGCTGTTTTTT.

The chain combines TRBV11-2 with TRBJ2-7; 9 bases fit TRBD1. With 5 bases clipped from V and 5 bases from J, the junction kept 10 bases outside the gene matches. CDR3 length: 15 residues. In germline, CDR1 is SGHAT, CDR2 FQNNGV. DNA of the CDR3: TGTGCCAGCAGCCCGGACAGGGGCTGGGGTAACGAGCAGTACTTC. Translating it yields CASSPDRGWGNEQYF.

This clone was observed a single time. V gene TRBV10-2 combines with J gene TRBJ2-1; D is possibly TRBD1 (6 bases). The length of the CDR3 is 13 residues. CDR1 is WSHSY and CDR2 is SAAADI in the germline V gene. The ends were cut back, 10 bases at V and 2 bases at J, with 12 bases in the middle. The CDR3 protein is CAITGSPYNEQFF. The CDR3 bases are TGCGCCATCACAGGGTCCCCCTACAATGAGCAGTTCTTC.

This clone was counted between two and nine times. The V gene is TRBV10-2, the J gene TRBJ2-1, with 11 bases identical to TRBD2. Germline CDR1 reads WSHSY; CDR2 reads SAAADI. J gave up 3 bases and V 7 bases, and 8 bases lay outside the gene matches. The CDR3 length is 16 residues. The CDR3 sequence: CASILSSGRRYNEQFF. The CDR3 DNA reads as TGCGCCAGCATCCTGTCTAGCGGGAGGCGCTACAATGAGCAGTTCTTC.

This clone showed up just once. The chain combines TRBV7-9 with TRBJ2-3; 11 nucleotides match TRBD2. Germline values: CDR1 SEHNR, CDR2 FQNEAQ (reference sequence). The CDR3 consists of 16 residues. V shed 2 bases and J 3 bases; nucleotides not matched to a gene: 4. CDR3 sequence: CASSLPTSGSTDTQYF. CDR3 coding DNA: TGTGCCAGCAGCTTACCCACTAGCGGGAGTACAGATACGCAGTATTTT.

The chain is built from TRBV10-3 and TRBJ2-3; D not certain. The CDR3 loop spans 13 amino acids. Germline V lookup: CDR1 ENHRY, CDR2 SYGVKD. V lost 7 bases and J 0 bases, leaving 8 bases between the germline ends. CDR3 DNA sequence: TGTGCCATCACCTCCCGGAGCACAGATACGCAGTATTTT. Protein sequence: CAITSRSTDTQYF.

This rearrangement joins TRBV14 to TRBJ1-2; D is perhaps TRBD1 (6 bases). This CDR3 has 15 amino acids. The V and J ends lost 0 bases and 6 bases respectively, with 14 bases between them. CDR1 is SGHDN, CDR2 FVKESK, per germline. CDR3 sequence reads: CASSQDLQGIDGYTF. The CDR3 DNA sequence: TGTGCCAGCAGCCAAGACCTACAGGGTATCGATGGCTACACCTTC.

The V gene is TRBV27, the J gene TRBJ2-7; no firm D call. The CDR3 contains 13 residues. V shed 3 bases and J shed 2 bases, with 8 bases lying between them. Germline V gene lookup returns CDR1 MNHEY and CDR2 SMNVEV (reference sequence). CDR3: CASSFAGPYEQYF. The CDR3 nucleotides are TGTGCCAGCAGTTTTGCAGGTCCCTACGAGCAGTACTTC.

The gene calls are TRBV5-4 and TRBJ2-7; unclear D gene. The CDR3 is 15 residues long. Deletions cut 3 bases from V and 4 bases from J, with 17 bases between. CDR1 and CDR2 from the germline V gene are SGHNT and YYREEE (reference sequence). CDR3 amino acids: CASSSRGRPPYEQYF. The CDR3 nucleotides read TGTGCCAGCAGCTCGAGAGGAAGGCCACCATACGAGCAGTACTTC.

This rearrangement joins TRBV4-2 to TRBJ2-5; D possibly corresponds to TRBD2 (6 bases). The germline V gene has CDR1 LGHNA and CDR2 YNFKEQ. Trimming pared 0 bases from V and 1 base from J, leaving 15 bases between. The CDR3 sequence is 17 residues long. Written as DNA, the CDR3 is TGTGCCAGCAGCCAAGATGGGGCTAGCGCGGGCCAAGAGACCCAGTACTTC. Translating it yields CASSQDGASAGQETQYF.

This chain connects TRBV7-2 to TRBJ2-3; no definite D call. With 2 bases removed from V and 2 bases from J, the gap between germline ends came to 8 bases. Germline loops: CDR1 SGHTA, CDR2 FQGNSA. The CDR3 is made up of 14 amino acids. CDR3 sequence (DNA): TGTGCCAGCAGCTTACTGACATACACAGATACGCAGTATTTT. Its translation: CASSLLTYTDTQYF.

The chain combines TRBV7-9 with TRBJ2-7; D is possibly TRBD2 (5 bases). This CDR3 region has 14 residues. Germline values: CDR1 SEHNR, CDR2 FQNEAQ (reference sequence). The V gene lost 5 bases and the J gene lost 2 bases, with 13 bases spanning the gap. Here the CDR3 reads CASSLIGIPYEQYF. DNA for the CDR3: TGTGCCAGCAGCCTTATCGGGATCCCCTACGAGCAGTACTTC.

This clone was recorded once. This chain links TRBV6-5 with TRBJ2-7, with unresolved D. This CDR3 spans 14 amino acids. The germline V gene encodes CDR1 MNHEY and CDR2 SVGAGI. V lost 2 bases and J lost 3, with 11 bases in between. DNA for the CDR3: TGTGCCAGCAGTTACGCTGTAGGGCACTACGAGCAGTACTTC. It codes for CASSYAVGHYEQYF.

V is TRBV5-1 and J is TRBJ2-7; D unclear. The CDR3 is made up of 15 amino acids. Germline V gene sequence: CDR1 SGHRS, CDR2 YFSETQ. The ends were cut back, 0 bases at V and 2 bases at J, with 12 bases in the middle. Written as DNA, the CDR3 is TGCGCCAGCAGCTTGGCCGAGACGGGTACCTACGAGCAGTACTTC. It is translated as CASSLAETGTYEQYF.

The chain is built from TRBV4-1 and TRBJ1-1, with D hard to call. Germline assignment: CDR1 MGHRA and CDR2 YSYEKL. V was trimmed by 0 bases and J by 0 bases, leaving 14 bases between them. This CDR3 is built from 17 residues. The CDR3 nucleotides are TGCGCCAGCAGCCAAGACAGGACCGTTTATATGAACACTGAAGCTTTCTTT. Its translation is CASSQDRTVYMNTEAFF.

This clone was seen a handful of times. The chain carries TRBV27 and TRBJ2-1, with D possibly being TRBD1 (6 bases). The CDR3 length is 15 residues. The germline V gene encodes CDR1 MNHEY and CDR2 SMNVEV (reference sequence). V was clipped by 5 bases and J by 1 base, with 12 bases between them. The chain's CDR3 is CASSPHRDSYNEQFF. The DNA of the CDR3 is TGTGCCAGCAGTCCCCACAGGGATTCCTACAATGAGCAGTTCTTC.

The J gene is TRBJ2-2, the V gene TRBV18; 8 bases map to TRBD2. V shed 3 bases and J 8 bases; nucleotides not matched to a gene: 11. Looked up from germline, CDR1 is KGHSH and CDR2 is LQKENI. The CDR3 is 16 amino acids. CDR3 protein: CASSPRSGSGPGELFF. For the CDR3, the DNA is TGTGCCAGCTCACCGCGGAGCGGGAGTGGACCGGGGGAGCTGTTTTTT.

The chain carries TRBV7-9 and TRBJ2-5; D not certain. The CDR3 has 14 amino acids. Germline V gene lookup returns CDR1 SEHNR and CDR2 FQNEAQ (reference sequence). The V end was cut by 8 bases, the J end by 4 bases, with 17 bases between. As DNA, the CDR3 is TGTGCCAGCTATCTTCCCCAGCGTCCAGAGACCCAGTACTTC. Amino acid sequence: CASYLPQRPETQYF.

The V gene is TRBV20-1, the J gene TRBJ2-7; D is undetermined. The CDR3 runs to 11 residues. Trimming left V 2 bases short and J 6 bases short, with 8 bases between. Germline CDR1 and CDR2: DFQATT and SNEGSKA (reference sequence). The chain's CDR3 is CSARRISEQYF. In nucleotides, the CDR3 is TGCAGTGCTAGAAGGATAAGCGAGCAGTACTTC.

Worth noting for this clone: The sample has other DNA sequences that encode this CDR3 too. The gene calls are TRBV7-9 and TRBJ2-3, with 10 positions matching TRBD1. The junction had 4 bases not matched to a gene; V was cut back by 5 bases and J by 2 bases. Germline V CDR1 and CDR2: SEHNR, FQNEAQ (reference sequence). The CDR3 totals 15 residues. The CDR3 coding sequence is TGTGCCAGCAGCACCGGGACAGGGGACACAGATACGCAGTATTTT. This gives the protein CASSTGTGDTDTQYF.

The CDR3 sequence is CASSIDLRGPDTQYF. In DNA form, the CDR3 reads TGTGCCAGTAGTATAGATTTGCGGGGGCCGGATACGCAGTATTTT. The rearrangement uses TRBV19 and TRBJ2-3, with D perhaps matching TRBD2 (7 bases). There are 15 residues in the CDR3. Trimming removed 0 bases from V and 6 bases from J, with 13 bases in between. The germline V gene has CDR1 LNHDA and CDR2 SQIVND (reference sequence).